This T cell receptor beta chain was identified in a study of T cells in Graves' hyperthyroidism and ophthalmopathy. Study outcomes and limitations: Most clonotypes that expanded in the thyroid above 0.001 also showed up in blood. A model built on 13 V-J features separated ophthalmopathy from stable hyperthyroidism.

Concerning this clonotype itself: Its target is unknown.

RNA transcripts provided the source from which TCR beta CDR3 regions were amplified. First-round RT-PCR with HTBI primers amplified the TCR CDR3 region. TCRdb reprocessed the multiplex PCR reads via MiXCR and lists one record per CDR3 protein. The sample has around 700,000 distinct CDR3 sequences, over 15% seen once. Trimming removed 4 bases at V and 5 bases at J, with 17 bases between. Germline V gives CDR1 SGHTA, CDR2 FQGNSA. The CDR3 sequence is 15 residues long. Sequencing was performed on blood. The chain uses TRBV7-2 and TRBJ2-5, with D perhaps TRBD1 (6 bases). The clonotype was recovered from a woman in her fifties or sixties with Graves' hyperthyroidism that later progressed to Graves' ophthalmopathy. CDR3 sequence reads: CASSWKNRAGETQYF. The CDR3 DNA reads as TGTGCCAGCAGCTGGAAAAACAGGGCAGGGGAGACCCAGTACTTC.